This T cell receptor beta chain was sequenced for a study of blood T cell repertoires in COVID-19 (dated by TCRdb to about 2020). For the study in its entirety: Collaborator samples came from the United States, Italy and Spain and covered acute and convalescent phases of COVID-19. The prospective study material was composed of cDNA or gDNA derived from T cells, B-cell-depleted T cells, or PBMCs. Deeply sampled blood TCRbeta repertoires from subjects exposed to, actively infected with, or recovered from COVID-19 were included in the dataset. The repertoires were released in a freely available public database intended as a resource for research on the immune response to SARS-CoV-2. The samples were drawn from the first 160 participants of the ongoing ImmuneRACE study and from over 950 subjects provided by 6 global collaborators. The sample metadata nearly always contained a de-identified subject ID, COVID-19 status, age in years and sex. HLA class I and class II types, where available, came from metadata supplied by the sample provider rather than from assay-based typing. The investigation overall reported the following: The quantity of clinical and demographic metadata differed by source and by participant and was supplied without curation.

This clone was counted a few times. The antigen this receptor binds is unknown. No much larger clone exists at a distance of one base, and base qualities are not known. TCRbeta CDR3 regions were amplified from genomic DNA by means of the immunoSEQ Assay, a bias-controlled multiplex PCR. Per the authors' processing: The number of nucleated cells in each sample was estimated by amplification of reference gene primers within the assay. Sequence reads were collapsed and filtered to measure the absolute abundance of every unique TCRbeta CDR3 rearrangement. For each sample, productive Simpson clonality was calculated as the square root of Simpson's diversity index across productive rearrangements. TCRdb holds this immuneACCESS table with in-frame rearrangements only. Some clones are missing; in checked studies, unresolved V genes explain under half, and the rest has no known cause. V and J calls and clone size follow that table, whereas D and trimming were derived from the DNA. The sample table shows tens of thousands of clones, and approximately 86% are seen once. The ten largest clonotypes hold about 19% of the sample.

From the germline V gene (reference sequence), CDR1 is GTSNPN and CDR2 is SVGIG. The junction shows trimming of 0 bases on V and 0 bases on J, plus 10 bases between the germline ends. The CDR3 contains 15 residues, cysteine and phenylalanine counted. The sequence is cut down to CDR3 DNA, 45 bases in frame from base 1. Whole blood was collected in K2EDTA tubes by collaborating institutions according to the institutions' own protocols. For TCRbeta analysis, collaborators shipped samples as frozen whole blood, isolated PBMCs, or DNA extracted from either of those sample types. This clonotype originated in a woman aged 80 or over with acute or convalescent COVID-19. The sequencing input was peripheral blood. The chain employs TRBV30 and TRBJ2-3; TRBD1 is perhaps the D gene, given 6 matching bases. This receptor carries the CDR3 CAWSVTGTSTDTQYF. DNA sequence: TGTGCCTGGAGTGTCACAGGGACCAGCACAGATACGCAGTATTTT.